Listed below are T cell receptor beta chains from one sample, sequenced in a study of T-cell memory formation after mild COVID-19. TCRdb re-analysed the 5' RACE reads in MiXCR, keeping a single row per CDR3 protein. The sample contains 29,000 or so distinct CDR3 sequences, 15% to 20% of which appear only once. Sequencing input: PBMCs or a T cell subset sorted from them (not recorded which). These receptors all come from an adult who had mild COVID-19 (a few samples of this study predate the infection). Cell type and time point are not known. The CDR3 runs from the conserved cysteine through the conserved F or W. D genes are given only for firm matches. Only some rows state a clone size, as once, few, many or a class for expanded clones.

V gene	J gene	D gene	clone size	CDR3 protein	CDR3 DNA
TRBV6-6	TRBJ2-2	-	many	CASRSRAGELFF	TGTGCCAGCAGGTCCAGGGCCGGGGAGCTGTTTTTT
TRBV11-2	TRBJ2-5	TRBD2	-	CASSFSGGLSGTQYF	TGTGCCAGCAGCTTTAGCGGGGGGCTTTCAGGAACCCAGTACTTC
TRBV5-1	TRBJ1-1	-	many	CASSWATASTEAFF	TGCGCCAGCAGCTGGGCTACGGCGAGCACTGAAGCTTTCTTT
TRBV9	TRBJ2-3	-	many	CASCKQPSTDTQYF	TGTGCCAGTTGCAAACAACCTAGCACAGATACGCAGTATTTT
TRBV11-3	TRBJ2-1	TRBD1	many	CASSYQDRWSRQFF	TGTGCCAGCAGCTACCAGGACAGGTGGTCGCGGCAGTTCTTC
TRBV4-2	TRBJ2-7	-	many	CASSIERIGYEQYF	TGTGCCAGCAGTATCGAACGAATTGGATACGAGCAGTACTTC
TRBV10-1	TRBJ2-7	-	many	CASNYYEQYF	TGCGCCAGCAACTACTACGAGCAGTACTTC
TRBV20-1	TRBJ1-2	-	many	CSGTVQEKGYTF	TGCAGTGGGACGGTACAGGAAAAAGGCTACACCTTC
TRBV18	TRBJ1-5	-	many	CASSPDSYSNQPQHF	TGTGCCAGCTCACCCGACAGCTATAGCAATCAGCCCCAGCATTTT
TRBV15	TRBJ2-5	-	many	CATSRDLRDQETQYF	TGTGCCACCAGCAGAGATCTCCGGGACCAAGAGACCCAGTACTTC
TRBV3-1	TRBJ1-2	-	-	CASGANYGYTF	TGTGCCAGCGGAGCTAACTATGGCTACACCTTC
TRBV7-9	TRBJ2-7	-	few	CASSKAGPSYEQYF	TGTGCCAGCAGCAAGGCCGGGCCTTCCTACGAGCAGTACTTC
TRBV6-5	TRBJ2-1	TRBD1	many	CASSPDRGLGSEQFF	TGTGCCAGCAGTCCGGACAGGGGGCTAGGGAGTGAGCAGTTCTTC
TRBV12-3/TRBV12-4	TRBJ1-4	-	many	CASSLAGTVDWELFF	TGTGCCAGCAGCCTCGCCGGGACGGTCGATTGGGAACTGTTTTTT
TRBV29-1	TRBJ2-7	TRBD1	many	CSIETGGFQYF	TGCAGCATCGAGACAGGGGGTTTTCAGTACTTC
TRBV14	TRBJ2-3	TRBD1	-	CASSQRRAGQGDRTQYF	TGTGCCAGCAGCCAAAGGAGAGCGGGACAGGGAGATCGCACGCAGTATTTT
TRBV14	TRBJ1-1	-	many	CASSRELNTEAFF	TGTGCCAGCAGCCGAGAATTGAACACTGAAGCTTTCTTT
TRBV12-3/TRBV12-4	TRBJ1-1	-	many	CASSPVVAFAEAFF	TGTGCCAGCAGCCCCGTGGTAGCGTTCGCTGAAGCTTTCTTT
TRBV29-1	TRBJ2-1	-	-	CSYRLSYNEQFF	TGCAGCTACAGGTTGTCCTACAATGAGCAGTTCTTC
TRBV7-2	TRBJ2-5	-	many	CASSLPHHRQETQYF	TGTGCCAGCAGCTTACCCCACCACAGACAAGAGACCCAGTACTTC
TRBV7-6	TRBJ2-7	-	many	CASSQSLGTRSYEQYF	TGTGCCAGCAGTCAAAGTTTAGGGACCCGCTCCTACGAGCAGTACTTC
TRBV20-1	TRBJ2-5	TRBD1	many	CSASGTGQGETQYF	TGCAGTGCTAGCGGGACAGGGCAAGGAGAGACCCAGTACTTC
TRBV5-4	TRBJ1-1	TRBD1	many	CASSQDRGTWDTEAFF	TGTGCCAGCAGCCAGGACAGGGGGACGTGGGACACTGAAGCTTTCTTT
TRBV7-9	TRBJ2-1	TRBD2	many	CASSLSRGVQFF	TGTGCCAGCAGCTTATCGCGGGGGGTACAGTTCTTC
TRBV3-1	TRBJ2-7	-	many	CASSQGHHTTYEQYF	TGTGCCAGCAGCCAGGGACACCACACCACGTACGAGCAGTACTTC
TRBV7-9	TRBJ1-1	TRBD1	-	CASSPPDRDEAFF	TGTGCCAGCAGCCCCCCGGACAGGGACGAAGCTTTCTTT
TRBV10-3	TRBJ2-2	-	many	CAISDLTRRGFDTGELFF	TGTGCCATCAGTGACCTAACACGGCGGGGATTTGACACCGGGGAGCTGTTTTTT
TRBV6-2/TRBV6-3	TRBJ2-3	TRBD2	few	CASRPRLAGGPSDTQYF	TGTGCCAGCAGACCACGACTAGCGGGAGGGCCCTCAGATACGCAGTATTTT
TRBV7-2	TRBJ1-5	-	many	CASSLQSNQPQHF	TGTGCCAGCAGCTTACAAAGCAATCAGCCCCAGCATTTT
TRBV6-6	TRBJ2-3	TRBD1	many	CASSRGQADTQYF	TGTGCCAGCAGCCGAGGACAGGCAGATACGCAGTATTTT
TRBV6-5	TRBJ2-7	-	medium-sized	CASSYSYGYEQYF	TGTGCCAGCAGTTACTCGTATGGCTACGAGCAGTACTTC
TRBV11-2	TRBJ2-7	TRBD1	medium-sized	CASSSGQGTYEQYF	TGTGCCAGCAGCTCGGGACAGGGTACCTACGAGCAGTACTTC
TRBV18	TRBJ1-4	-	many	CASSPSRHGAINEKLFF	TGTGCCAGCTCACCATCCCGCCACGGGGCGATTAATGAAAAACTGTTTTTT
TRBV24-1	TRBJ1-5	TRBD1	-	CATSDSTGTTSNQPQHF	TGTGCCACCAGTGACTCGACAGGGACCACTAGCAATCAGCCCCAGCATTTT
TRBV12-3/TRBV12-4	TRBJ2-1	-	few	CASSPPPGQIGGRLREQFF	TGTGCCAGCAGTCCCCCCCCGGGACAGATCGGGGGACGGCTACGCGAGCAGTTCTTC
TRBV7-2	TRBJ2-1	TRBD2	many	CASSQSSGEALLHYNEQFF	TGTGCCAGCAGCCAATCGAGCGGGGAGGCCTTGCTTCACTACAATGAGCAGTTCTTC
TRBV5-1	TRBJ2-5	-	many	CASSLRSLQETQYF	TGCGCCAGCAGCTTGAGATCGTTACAAGAGACCCAGTACTTC
TRBV5-1	TRBJ2-2	-	many	CASSLGVSSGTGELFF	TGCGCCAGCAGCTTGGGGGTTTCGTCGGGCACCGGGGAGCTGTTTTTT
TRBV29-1	TRBJ2-5	-	many	CSVEIGETQYF	TGCAGCGTTGAAATCGGGGAGACCCAGTACTTC
TRBV5-1	TRBJ2-5	TRBD1	-	CASSDFLDRGQETQYF	TGCGCCAGCAGCGATTTTCTGGACAGGGGTCAAGAGACCCAGTACTTC
TRBV11-2	TRBJ2-1	TRBD2	-	CASSVPGGNNEQFF	TGTGCCAGCAGCGTCCCGGGGGGTAACAATGAGCAGTTCTTC
TRBV6-4	TRBJ1-3	-	many	CASSPAQGPGNTIYF	TGTGCCAGCAGCCCAGCACAGGGACCTGGAAACACCATATATTTT
TRBV11-2	TRBJ1-1	TRBD1	many	CASSSTGGGAFF	TGTGCCAGCAGCTCGACAGGGGGGGGAGCTTTCTTT
TRBV20-1	TRBJ2-1	-	many	CSVQLVHEQFF	TGCAGTGTCCAGCTAGTGCATGAGCAGTTCTTC
TRBV2	TRBJ2-7	-	many	CASSESISSYEQYF	TGTGCCAGCAGTGAATCCATTAGCTCCTACGAGCAGTACTTC
TRBV30	TRBJ2-7	-	many	CAWSSRRQGMKSSYEQYF	TGTGCCTGGAGTTCACGCCGTCAAGGGATGAAAAGCTCCTACGAGCAGTACTTC
TRBV12-3/TRBV12-4	TRBJ2-3	TRBD2	many	CASKTSGGTDTQYF	TGTGCCAGCAAGACTAGCGGGGGCACAGATACGCAGTATTTT